The rows below give T cell receptor beta chains drawn from one sample of a study of T cell repertoires in cytomegalovirus infection. Antigens of these TCRs are unknown. TCRdb passed the reads through MiXCR, listing each CDR3 protein once. Of approximately 310,000 distinct CDR3 sequences in the sample, 20% to 25% were seen once. The sample in question was cultured PBMCs, obtained from culture after CMV antigen stimulation. The receptors come from a human donor in good health (CMV status not recorded). Some clones in this sample may be carry-over from other donors' samples. Each CDR3 is given with its conserved first and last residue. The order of the fields is J gene, V gene, CDR3 protein.

>TRBJ1-2|TRBV19
CASRMGTGYTF
>TRBJ2-2|TRBV18
CASSSTWTSGSSNTGELFF
>TRBJ2-6|TRBV2
CASRRVIGSSGANVLTF
>TRBJ2-2|TRBV12-3/TRBV12-4
CASSLQGGGSFNTGELFF
>TRBJ2-3|TRBV10-3
CAISGERESAYF
>TRBJ2-1|TRBV7-3
CASSPPSGPYNEQFF
>TRBJ1-2|TRBV7-3
CASSFQGSGGYTF
>TRBJ2-1|TRBV7-2
CASSRGGGGTGSSYNEQFF
>TRBJ2-7|TRBV28
CASRTVYEQYF
>TRBJ2-5|TRBV7-9
CASSYNPGYQETQYF
>TRBJ2-2|TRBV12-3/TRBV12-4
CASGLGAGELFF
>TRBJ2-1|TRBV5-4
CASSLPPTTPWSAEQFF
>TRBJ2-2|TRBV7-2
CASNKVSRASGKLDTGELFF
>TRBJ2-2|TRBV9
CASSVNRNTGELFF
>TRBJ2-7|TRBV6-1
CASAGTESYEQYF
>TRBJ1-2|TRBV19
CASSRGQSANYGYTF
>TRBJ1-5|TRBV4-1
CASSQGQGIDQPQHF
>TRBJ2-7|TRBV7-9
CASSLVETVYEQYF
>TRBJ1-2|TRBV12-3/TRBV12-4
CASSYGTATYGYTF
>TRBJ1-2|TRBV10-1
CASSESGVNYGYTF
>TRBJ2-3|TRBV27
CASTKAAFPPRTDTQYF
>TRBJ2-3|TRBV4-3
CASSQNWLAGDPSTDTQYF
>TRBJ2-2|TRBV4-1
CASSQGYSGLAGVITGELFF
>TRBJ2-1|TRBV20-1
CSARGPSGRGHEQFF
>TRBJ1-5|TRBV10-2
CASTTGWDNQPQHF
>TRBJ2-1|TRBV10-3
CAIRADTAPYNEQFF
>TRBJ2-2|TRBV9
CASSARLAGDTGELFF
>TRBJ1-2|TRBV7-2
CASSLARSRGYTF
>TRBJ2-5|TRBV6-2/TRBV6-3
CASRVTQETQYF
>TRBJ1-1|TRBV20-1
CSARNAFF
>TRBJ2-5|TRBV6-2/TRBV6-3
CASVFRETQYF
>TRBJ1-2|TRBV19
CASSMGDYGYTF
>TRBJ2-1|TRBV27
CASRGGGRKMNEQFF
>TRBJ1-6|TRBV6-6
CASSYVGGAQSPLHF
>TRBJ2-7|TRBV7-8
CASSLARTKYYEQYF
>TRBJ1-2|TRBV4-2
CASSQETGDGGYTF
>TRBJ1-1|TRBV7-2
CASSLARFEGEAFF
>TRBJ1-2|TRBV2
CASTRDPDGYTF
>TRBJ1-5|TRBV7-2
CASSPPGVSNQPQHF
>TRBJ2-7|TRBV20-1
CSAATWDDEQYF
>TRBJ2-2|TRBV19
CASTAGAGELFF